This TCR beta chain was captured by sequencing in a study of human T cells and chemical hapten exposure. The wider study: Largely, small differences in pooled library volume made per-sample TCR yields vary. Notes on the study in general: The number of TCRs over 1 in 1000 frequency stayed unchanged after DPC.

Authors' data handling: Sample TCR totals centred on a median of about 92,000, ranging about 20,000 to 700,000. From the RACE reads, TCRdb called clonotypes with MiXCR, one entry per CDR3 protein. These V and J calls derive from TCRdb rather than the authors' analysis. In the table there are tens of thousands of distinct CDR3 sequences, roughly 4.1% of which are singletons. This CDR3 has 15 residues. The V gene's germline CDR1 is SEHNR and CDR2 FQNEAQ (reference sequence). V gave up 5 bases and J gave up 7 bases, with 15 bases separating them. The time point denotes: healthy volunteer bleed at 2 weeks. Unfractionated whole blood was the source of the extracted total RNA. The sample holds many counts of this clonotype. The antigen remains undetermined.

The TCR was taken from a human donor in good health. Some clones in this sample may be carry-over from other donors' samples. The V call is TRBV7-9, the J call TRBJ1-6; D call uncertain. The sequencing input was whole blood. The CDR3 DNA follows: TGTGCCAGCAGCCCCCCCGTAGGGCAGAATTCACCCCTCCACTTT. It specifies CASSPPVGQNSPLHF.